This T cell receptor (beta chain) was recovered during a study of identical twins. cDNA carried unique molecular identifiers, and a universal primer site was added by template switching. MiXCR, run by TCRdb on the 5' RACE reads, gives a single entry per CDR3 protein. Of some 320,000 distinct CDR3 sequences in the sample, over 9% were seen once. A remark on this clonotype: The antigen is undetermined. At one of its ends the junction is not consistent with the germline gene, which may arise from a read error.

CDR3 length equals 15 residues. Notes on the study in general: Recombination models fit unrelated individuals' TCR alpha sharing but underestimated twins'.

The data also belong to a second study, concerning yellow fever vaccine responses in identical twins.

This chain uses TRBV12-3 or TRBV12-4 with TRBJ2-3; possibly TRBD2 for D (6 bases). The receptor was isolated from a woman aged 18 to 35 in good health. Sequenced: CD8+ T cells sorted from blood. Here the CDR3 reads CASSSPGVRGDTHYF. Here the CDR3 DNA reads TGTGCCAGCAGTTCCCCGGGAGTGAGGGGAGATACGCACTATTTT.